The sequence of this T cell receptor (beta chain) was determined in a study of shared clonotypes between healthy human individuals. General study findings and limits: Rarefaction analysis demonstrated incomplete sorted-subset sequencing notwithstanding large depth. Of the naive CD4 clonotypes, roughly 5.2% were shared across several donors. Compared with memory subsets, naive subsets generally had larger estimated richness.

An even split of each subset's genomic DNA across several immunoSEQ plates was performed. Profiling relied on immunoSEQ multiplex PCR, and the TCRdb table lists in-frame clones only, not all of them. The table shows 2 million to 3 million clones, with approximately 94% occurring only once. The germline CDR1 and CDR2 sequences are SGHTS and YDEGEE. The ends were cut back, 4 bases at V and 0 bases at J, with 19 bases in the middle. The CDR3 is 17 amino acids. Concerning this clone: Antigen specificity is unknown.

The V call is TRBV5-8, the J call TRBJ1-1; unclear D gene. Input material: naive CD4+ T cells from PBMCs. The subset is: CD45RA+ positively selected. This receptor was obtained from a young man in good health. Some clones in this sample may be carry-over from other donors' samples. CDR3 in DNA: TGTGCCAGCAGCCTGTCTTACGGCAGGCCCATGAACACTGAAGCTTTCTTT. Its protein is CASSLSYGRPMNTEAFF.